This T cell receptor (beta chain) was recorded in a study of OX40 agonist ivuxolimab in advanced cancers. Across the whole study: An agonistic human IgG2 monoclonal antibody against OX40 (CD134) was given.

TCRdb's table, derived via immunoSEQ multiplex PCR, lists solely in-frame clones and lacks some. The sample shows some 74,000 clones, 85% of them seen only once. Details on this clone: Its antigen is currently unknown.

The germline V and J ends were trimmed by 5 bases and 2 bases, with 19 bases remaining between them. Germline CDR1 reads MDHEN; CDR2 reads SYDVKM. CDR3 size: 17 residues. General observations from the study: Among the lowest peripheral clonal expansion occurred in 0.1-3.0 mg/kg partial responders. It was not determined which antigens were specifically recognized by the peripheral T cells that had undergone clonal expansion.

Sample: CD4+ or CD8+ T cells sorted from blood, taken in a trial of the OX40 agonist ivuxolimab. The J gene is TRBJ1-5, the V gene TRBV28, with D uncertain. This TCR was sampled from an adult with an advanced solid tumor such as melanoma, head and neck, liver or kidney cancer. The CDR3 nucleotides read TGTGCCAGCAGTATGGACCGGTGGGGTGGTGGCAATCAGCCCCAGCATTTT. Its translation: CASSMDRWGGGNQPQHF.